This TCR beta chain was obtained from a study of cytomegalovirus exposure and HLA in healthy donors. Study-level background: The approximately 100 million unique TCR beta sequences, from 150 million to 200 million T cells, were found by an earlier analysis. Some 91 million unique TCRs from HLA-typed donors were held in an early release of data.

A remark on this clone: The antigen is not known.

CDR1 is SQVTM and CDR2 is ANQGSEA in the germline V gene. This CDR3 is built from 17 residues. V was cut by 0 bases and J by 8 bases, with 25 bases left in between. The study's findings and limits: As a later analysis revealed, the rate of TCR association differed by HLA locus, with DRB1 most and HLA-C fewest.

The donors, nominally healthy at sampling, likely had unrecorded immune exposures. PCR primers comprised 60 Vbeta and 13 Jbeta primers. Only in-frame clones appear in the TCRdb table, and some are missing; sequencing was by immunoSEQ multiplex PCR. The data contain 200,000 to 250,000 clones, 82% of them singletons. The source material was PBMCs. The source is a woman between 40 and 50 years old in good health and CMV-seronegative. The V and J genes are TRBV29-1 and TRBJ1-2; the D gene is possibly TRBD1 (6 bases). The CDR3 is CSVEDRSNLQGSHGYTF. In nucleotides, the CDR3 is TGCAGCGTTGAAGATCGGTCAAACCTACAGGGATCTCACGGCTACACCTTC. Full variable domain (outside the CDR3, taken from reference TRBV29-1 and TRBJ1-2): SAVISQKPSRDICQRGTSLTIQCQVDSQVTMMFWYRQQPGQSLTLIATANQGSEATYESGFVIDKFPISRPNLTFSTLTVSNMSPEDSSIYLCSVEDRSNLQGSHGYTFGSGTRLTVV.